The 4 T cell receptor beta chains below come from one sample, sequenced in a study of blood T cell repertoires in COVID-19. The repertoire was sequenced with immunoSEQ multiplex PCR; TCRdb's copy has only in-frame clones and lacks some. The sample has 200,000 to 250,000 clones, 75% to 90% seen once. Source material: peripheral blood. These receptors all come from a man younger than 45 with COVID-19, enrolled during active disease.

The rearrangement links TRBV6-5 to TRBJ2-5; 8 nucleotides agree with TRBD2. This CDR3 spans 14 amino acids. J was trimmed by 4 bases and V by 6 bases; bases with no gene match: 7. Germline values: CDR1 MNHEY, CDR2 SVGAGI. The CDR3 region is CASRVGGARETQYF. CDR3 DNA: TGTGCCAGCAGGGTCGGGGGGGCCAGAGAGACCCAGTACTTC.

The chain recombines TRBV3-1 (or the pseudogene TRBV3-2) with TRBJ2-3; 13 nucleotides align to TRBD2. CDR3 size: 17 residues. CDR1 and CDR2 (germline): LGHDT, YNNKEL (reference sequence). The trim removed 4 bases at V and 4 bases at J, leaving 8 bases unmatched. The chain's CDR3 is CASSPRTSGSKADTQYF. CDR3 in DNA: TGTGCCAGCAGCCCCCGGACTAGCGGGAGTAAGGCAGATACGCAGTATTTT.

In this sample, this clone turned up once. J is TRBJ1-2 and V is TRBV27, with D uncertain. The CDR3 sequence is 11 residues long. The ends were cut back, 10 bases at V and 6 bases at J, with 12 bases in the middle. Looked up from germline, CDR1 is MNHEY and CDR2 is SMNVEV (reference sequence). CDR3 loop: CATAERNGYTF. CDR3 nucleotides: TGTGCCACAGCAGAGAGGAATGGCTACACCTTC.

The rearrangement uses TRBV29-1 and TRBJ2-7, with 7 bases matching TRBD1. This CDR3 has 12 residues. V lost 3 bases to trimming and J lost 5 bases; unmatched junction nucleotides: 4. CDR1 is SQVTM, CDR2 ANQGSEA, per germline. Here the CDR3 reads CSVETGTDEQYF. In DNA, the CDR3 is TGCAGCGTTGAGACAGGGACCGACGAGCAGTACTTC.